Listed below are T cell receptor beta chains from one sample, sequenced in a study of metastatic and nonmetastatic thyroid tumors. TCRdb re-called the PCR reads via MiXCR. The data contain approximately 6,100 clones, 25% to 30% of them singletons. Sequencing used adjacent normal tissue. Every receptor here comes from a female donor with papillary thyroid cancer or a benign thyroid nodule (not recorded which). Some clones in this sample may be carry-over from other donors' samples. CDR3s include the opening cysteine and the closing phenylalanine or tryptophan. The D gene is left open where the match is weak. Only some rows state a clone size, as once, few, many or a class for expanded clones.

CDR3 length	clone size	D gene	J gene	V gene	CDR3 protein	CDR3 DNA
12	few	NA	TRBJ2-7	TRBV7-9	CASSPPWGVQYF	TGTGCCAGCAGCCCCCCCTGGGGAGTGCAGTACTTC
13	few	NA	TRBJ2-5	TRBV28	CASSRQFQETHYF	TGTGCCAGCAGTCGGCAATTCCAAGAGACCCATTACTTC
14	NA	NA	TRBJ2-4	TRBV20-1	CSARESDARNIQYF	TGCAGTGCTAGAGAGTCGGACGCGAGGAACATTCAGTACTTC
15	NA	TRBD1	TRBJ2-1	TRBV12-3/TRBV12-4	CASSLETGNYNEQFF	TGTGCCAGTAGTTTGGAGACAGGGAACTACAATGAGCAGTTCTTC
15	NA	NA	TRBJ2-1	TRBV6-4	CASSEQPSSYNEQFF	TGTGCCAGCAGTGAGCAGCCGAGCTCCTACAATGAGCAGTTCTTC
18	few	NA	TRBJ1-1	TRBV12-3/TRBV12-4	CASSLIGSSGLTNTEAFF	TGTGCCAGCAGTTTGATCGGTTCCTCGGGACTCACGAACACTGAAGCTTTCTTT
13	NA	NA	TRBJ2-3	TRBV12-3/TRBV12-4	CASGTRGGGTQYF	TGTGCCAGCGGGACGAGGGGGGGCGGTACGCAGTATTTT
15	NA	TRBD1	TRBJ1-2	TRBV6-5	CASSYRRTGTYGYTF	TGTGCCAGCAGTTATAGACGGACAGGGACCTATGGCTACACCTTC
15	few	NA	TRBJ2-1	TRBV12-3/TRBV12-4	CASSLGGGADDEQFF	TGTGCCAGCAGTTTGGGTGGGGGCGCAGACGATGAGCAGTTCTTC
8	NA	NA	TRBJ2-6	TRBV5-1	CASNPESF	TGCGCCAGCAACCCTGAATCTTTC
15	many	TRBD1	TRBJ1-1	TRBV12-3/TRBV12-4	CASSSTGTGGTEAFF	TGTGCCAGCAGTTCCACCGGGACAGGGGGCACTGAAGCTTTCTTT
13	few	TRBD2	TRBJ2-7	TRBV19	CASSTGTSGEQYF	TGTGCCAGTAGTACCGGGACTAGCGGAGAGCAGTACTTC
13	NA	TRBD1	TRBJ1-5	TRBV27	CASRRTGDKPQHF	TGTGCCAGCAGACGTACAGGGGACAAGCCCCAGCATTTT
11	few	NA	TRBJ2-5	TRBV2	CASGSFETQYF	TGTGCCAGCGGCAGTTTTGAGACCCAGTACTTC
15	NA	TRBD2	TRBJ2-3	TRBV20-1	CSARYGTSGRDTQYF	TGCAGTGCTAGATACGGGACTAGCGGGAGGGATACGCAGTATTTT
15	many	TRBD2	TRBJ2-3	TRBV13	CASTGTSGLTDTQYF	TGTGCCAGCACAGGGACTAGCGGTCTTACAGATACGCAGTATTTT
15	NA	NA	TRBJ2-7	TRBV28	CASSPWTLGTYEQYF	TGTGCCAGCAGTCCTTGGACTTTAGGTACCTACGAGCAGTACTTC
13	few	NA	TRBJ1-6	TRBV27	CASSRDAPSPLHF	TGTGCCAGCAGTAGGGACGCACCTTCACCCCTCCACTTT
14	NA	NA	TRBJ1-2	TRBV7-9	CASSARDLDYGYTF	TGTGCCAGCAGCGCCAGGGATCTGGACTATGGCTACACCTTC
13	NA	TRBD1	TRBJ2-7	TRBV20-1	CSADNRGSYEQYF	TGCAGTGCCGATAACAGGGGTTCCTACGAGCAGTACTTC
12	NA	NA	TRBJ2-3	TRBV11-2	CASSFWTAGESF	TGTGCCAGCAGCTTCTGGACGGCCGGAGAGAGTTTT
18	NA	NA	TRBJ2-7	TRBV7-6	CASSLVPLGQRVGDEQYF	TGTGCCAGCAGCTTAGTTCCCCTGGGCCAGCGGGTAGGAGACGAGCAGTACTTC
13	NA	NA	TRBJ2-1	TRBV28	CASSSPMGMGQFF	TGTGCCAGCAGTTCCCCCATGGGGATGGGTCAGTTCTTC
14	few	NA	TRBJ2-3	TRBV2	CASRLAPSTDTQYF	TGTGCCAGCAGGCTAGCGCCTAGCACAGATACGCAGTATTTT
17	few	TRBD1	TRBJ2-3	TRBV6-1	CASSEGTGGAWGDTQYF	TGTGCCAGCAGTGAAGGGACAGGGGGCGCCTGGGGAGATACGCAGTATTTT
18	NA	NA	TRBJ2-4	TRBV20-1	CSARDLRGTALAKNIQYF	TGCAGTGCTAGAGATCTTCGGGGGACAGCCTTAGCCAAAAACATTCAGTACTTC
15	few	TRBD1	TRBJ1-6	TRBV28	CASSLWSGQNSPLHF	TGTGCCAGCAGTTTATGGTCGGGACAGAATTCACCCCTCCACTTT
14	NA	TRBD1	TRBJ1-5	TRBV28	CASREGASNQPQHF	TGTGCCAGCAGGGAGGGGGCTAGCAATCAGCCCCAGCATTTT
14	NA	NA	TRBJ1-1	TRBV11-2	CASRLGQMNTGAFF	TGTGCCAGCAGACTTGGACAGATGAACACTGGAGCTTTCTTT
14	few	TRBD1	TRBJ2-7	TRBV6-5	CASSSGQVFYEQYF	TGTGCCAGCAGTTCTGGACAGGTGTTCTACGAGCAGTACTTC